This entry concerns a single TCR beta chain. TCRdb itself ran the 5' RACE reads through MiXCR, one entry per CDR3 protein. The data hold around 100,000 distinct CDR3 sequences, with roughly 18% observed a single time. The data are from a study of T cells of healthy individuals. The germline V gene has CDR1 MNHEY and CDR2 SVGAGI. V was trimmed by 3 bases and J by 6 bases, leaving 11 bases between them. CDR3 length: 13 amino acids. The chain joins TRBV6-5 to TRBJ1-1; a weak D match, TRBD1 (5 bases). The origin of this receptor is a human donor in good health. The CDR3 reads CASSYLEGPEAFF. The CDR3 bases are TGTGCCAGCAGTTATTTGGAGGGACCTGAAGCTTTCTTT.